The entry that follows covers one T cell receptor (beta chain) sequence. The target antigen is unknown. These data come from a study of T cells after yellow fever vaccination. Notes on the study in general: Only a minor proportion of clonotypes was detected across both CD4 and CD8 compartments. Among primary-vaccination clones, most reappeared after the booster, at roughly 96% for CD4 and about 90% for CD8.

Germline V gives CDR1 SGHKS, CDR2 YYEKEE (reference sequence). The ends were cut back, 0 bases at V and 6 bases at J, with 13 bases in the middle. This CDR3 region has 14 residues. TCRdb processed the 5' RACE reads anew with MiXCR; each CDR3 protein has one entry. The sample carries some 560,000 distinct CDR3 sequences, around a sixth recorded once. The source of this sequence is a man aged 18 to 30 who received the YFV17D yellow fever vaccine. Here the sequenced sample was PBMCs, taken more than 4 days after the first yellow fever vaccination. The V and J genes are TRBV5-5 and TRBJ2-7; possibly TRBD2 for D (5 bases). CDR3 region: CASSLGGRASEQYF. CDR3 nucleotides: TGTGCCAGCAGCTTGGGAGGGAGAGCCAGCGAGCAGTACTTC.